This T cell receptor beta chain was identified during a study of CD4 T cells in relation to SARS-CoV-2 and coronaviruses. On the study more broadly: Shared crossreactive spike epitopes were mapped to their HLA restriction. Findings and limits, study-wide: No donor gave both pre-pandemic and post-infection samples.

In regard to this clone: Its cognate antigen is unknown.

The unexposed donors gave CD4+ T cells in about 2011-2018, prior to COVID-19. After approximately 10 days of culture, CD4+ T cells were isolated. Unexposed-donor CD4+ T cells were probed with SARS-CoV-2 S/N and four cold-coronavirus spikes, cells permitting. Profiled with immunoSEQ multiplex PCR; TCRdb holds only in-frame clones, not every one. In the table there are around 18,000 clones, over 70% of which are singletons. J gave up 7 bases and V 2 bases, and 5 bases lay outside the gene matches. Germline V gene data show CDR1 as GTSNPN and CDR2 as SVGIG (reference sequence). The CDR3 consists of 14 residues.

The V and J genes are TRBV30 and TRBJ1-4; 9 nucleotides align to TRBD1. Sequences were obtained from CD4+ T cells from PBMCs, cultured in vitro. This clonotype was obtained from a human donor in good health. The DNA of the CDR3 is TGTGCCTGGAGTACACAGGGGGCAGGTGAAAAACTGTTTTTT. Protein product: CAWSTQGAGEKLFF.